The sequence of this TCR beta chain was determined in a study of molecular identifiers for immune sequencing clone quantification. The wider study: Five aliquots were made in replicates from the RNA of about 20,000 or 100,000 naive CD8 cells, and four were sequenced. Study-level points and caveats: For effector cells, clones above 20 RNA copies held over 97% of molecules; for naive cells, under 1%. Reports indicate spiked Jurkat TCR RNA from one cell could be found among about a million naive cells.

CDR3 length equals 17 residues. Per germline, CDR1 MGHRA and CDR2 YSYEKL. Trimming shortened V by 2 bases and J by 2 bases, and 18 bases separated the two germline ends. This clonotype qualifies as medium-sized. The antigen remains unidentified. MiXCR, run by TCRdb on the PCR reads, gives a single entry per CDR3 protein. Altogether about 10,000 distinct CDR3 sequences are present, under 25% being singletons, with the ten largest covering roughly 1.5%. This chain links TRBV4-1 with TRBJ1-1; maybe TRBD1 (5 bases). The sequence derives from a human donor in good health. Some libraries in this study had Jurkat cell RNA spiked in. Sequenced material: naive CD8+ T cells from blood, with Jurkat cell RNA spiked in. Subset: FACS-sorted CD8+CD4-CCR7+CD45RA+ naive T cells. CDR3 bases: TGCGCCAGCAGCCAAAGCCCCAACACAGGAGCTAACACTGAAGCTTTCTTT. Its translation: CASSQSPNTGANTEAFF.